These 25 T cell receptor beta chains were sequenced from one sample in a study of blood T cell repertoires in COVID-19. The protocol was immunoSEQ multiplex PCR, while the TCRdb copy is restricted to in-frame clones and leaves out a portion. Found here are approximately 66,000 clones, roughly 89% of them singletons; the top ten hold approximately 1.5%. Sequenced sample: peripheral blood. The receptors were gathered from a man in his 60s with acute or convalescent COVID-19.

This clone was recorded once. The genes are TRBV5-1 and TRBJ1-1; 7 bases agree with TRBD1. With V trimmed by 5 bases and J by 0 bases, 7 bases remained unmatched. CDR1 and CDR2 from the germline V gene are SGHRS and YFSETQ. The CDR3 totals 15 residues. The CDR3 protein is CASRIQGTMNTEAFF. The CDR3 bases are TGCGCCAGCAGGATACAGGGGACGATGAACACTGAAGCTTTCTTT.

This clone has a single count. The V gene is TRBV29-1, the J gene TRBJ1-1; 7 nucleotides match TRBD1. Unmatched junction bases numbered 5, after V lost 2 bases and J lost 5 bases. This CDR3 region has 13 residues. Germline V gene sequence: CDR1 SQVTM, CDR2 ANQGSEA. In DNA, the CDR3 is TGCAGCGTTGAAACAGGGGTTGGAACTGAAGCTTTCTTT. Protein: CSVETGVGTEAFF.

J is TRBJ1-6 and V is TRBV7-9; TRBD1 agrees at 10 bases. Germline values: CDR1 SEHNR, CDR2 FQNEAQ (reference sequence). This CDR3 region has 15 residues. V dropped 5 bases and J dropped 7; count of bases not matched to a gene: 5. The CDR3: CASSRGQGGNSPLHF. CDR3 sequence (DNA): TGTGCCAGCAGCCGTGGACAGGGGGGGAATTCACCCCTCCACTTT.

The J gene is TRBJ2-5, the V gene TRBV3-1 (or the pseudogene TRBV3-2), with D perhaps TRBD1 (6 bases). The CDR3 sequence is 22 residues long. V was pared by 1 base and J by 1 base, with 31 bases between. Germline V CDR1 and CDR2: LGHDT, YNNKEL (reference sequence). CDR3 nucleotide sequence: TGTGCCAGCAGCCAAGTGTTATCAGGGGTCTCTTTGAAGGACAGAGCCCAAGAGACCCAGTACTTC. Encoded protein: CASSQVLSGVSLKDRAQETQYF.

This chain joins TRBV18 and TRBJ2-3; no clear D. V shed 5 bases and J shed 2 bases, with 5 bases lying between them. The CDR3 has 12 amino acids. Germline lookup yields CDR1 KGHSH and CDR2 LQKENI. The CDR3 sequence is CASSAATDTQYF. The DNA for the CDR3 is TGTGCCAGCTCAGCGGCCACAGATACGCAGTATTTT.

The gene calls are TRBV2 and TRBJ1-5; no reliable D call. Germline CDR1 SNHLY, CDR2 FYNNEI. The CDR3 sequence is 12 residues long. Trimming pared 6 bases from V and 3 bases from J, leaving 6 bases between. In DNA form, the CDR3 reads TGTGCCAGCAGCGGGGACAATCAGCCCCAGCATTTT. Amino acids: CASSGDNQPQHF.

The chain is built from TRBV29-1 and TRBJ1-2, with 10 bases fitting TRBD1. The CDR3 is 13 amino acids. The germline CDR1 and CDR2 sequences are SQVTM and ANQGSEA. V shed 7 bases, J shed 7 bases, and the junction held 9 bases outside the gene matches. The CDR3 nucleotides read TGCAGCGGCAAGGGACAGGGGTACAGTGGCTACACCTTC. Protein sequence: CSGKGQGYSGYTF.

The chain links TRBV5-6 to TRBJ1-6; the match to TRBD1 covers 11 bases. V dropped 5 bases and J dropped 8; count of bases not matched to a gene: 12. This CDR3 is 17 amino acids long. Per the germline V gene, CDR1 is SGHDT and CDR2 is YYEEEE. In DNA, the CDR3 is TGTGCCAGCAGAACTCGCCTCCGGGGACAGGGGGATTCACCCCTCCACTTT. It translates to CASRTRLRGQGDSPLHF.

The chain combines TRBV6-6 with TRBJ1-1, with 10 positions matching TRBD1. This CDR3 region has 15 residues. With 2 bases clipped from V and 5 bases from J, the junction kept 5 bases outside the gene matches. Germline CDR1 and CDR2: MNHNY and SVGAGI (reference sequence). The CDR3 DNA follows: TGTGCCAGCAGTTACCACCGGGACAGGGGAACTGAAGCTTTCTTT. This encodes CASSYHRDRGTEAFF.

This chain connects TRBV18 to TRBJ2-2; D possibly corresponds to TRBD1 (6 bases). The CDR3 consists of 15 residues. Looked up from germline, CDR1 is KGHSH and CDR2 is LQKENI. V shed 3 bases and J shed 4 bases, with 12 bases lying between them. CDR3 amino acids: CASSPSRGSTGELFF. The CDR3, as DNA: TGTGCCAGCTCACCTTCCAGGGGTAGCACCGGGGAGCTGTTTTTT. The whole variable domain, remainder taken from reference TRBV18 and TRBJ2-2, is NAGVMQNPRHLVRRRGQEARLRCSPMKGHSHVYWYRQLPEEGLKFMVYLQKENIIDESGMPKERFSAEFPKEGPSILRIQQVVRGDSAAYFCASSPSRGSTGELFFGEGSRLTVL.

The CDR3 here is CASSRGGRDTEAFF. For the CDR3, the DNA is TGTGCCAGCAGTCGGGGGGGGAGGGACACTGAAGCTTTCTTT. This chain joins TRBV6-5 and TRBJ1-1, with a weak D call TRBD1 (5 bases). This CDR3 is built from 14 residues. The germline CDR1 and CDR2 sequences are MNHEY and SVGAGI. V lost 5 bases and J lost 3, with 13 bases in between.

The V and J genes are TRBV29-1 and TRBJ2-5, with no clear D. V lost 8 bases and J 7 bases, leaving 11 bases between the germline ends. Germline V gives CDR1 SQVTM, CDR2 ANQGSEA. The CDR3 is 10 residues long. The CDR3 DNA is TGCAGCCCCCGCTGGAGGACCCAGTACTTC. It codes for CSPRWRTQYF.

The gene calls are TRBV7-2 and TRBJ2-2, with 7 bases lining up with TRBD1. Germline CDR1 is SGHTA and CDR2 is FQGNSA. Trimming removed 4 bases from V and 4 bases from J; junction bases left unmatched: 6. The CDR3 totals 15 residues. Here the CDR3 DNA reads TGTGCCAGCAGCTGGAGACAGGGCGTCACCGGGGAGCTGTTTTTT. Its translation is CASSWRQGVTGELFF.

The DNA of the CDR3 is TGTGCCACCAGTGACAAACGGGACGAGGGGGCGCGCACTGAAGCTTTCTTT. Amino acids: CATSDKRDEGARTEAFF. V usage is TRBV24-1 and J usage is TRBJ1-1; TRBD1 agrees at 7 bases. V dropped 4 bases and J dropped 4; count of bases not matched to a gene: 14. The CDR3 contains 17 residues. Germline CDR1 KGHDR, CDR2 SFDVKD.

The gene calls are TRBV24-1 and TRBJ2-1; a weak D match, TRBD1 (6 bases). CDR1 is KGHDR, CDR2 SFDVKD, per germline. Trimming pared 3 bases from V and 6 bases from J, leaving 14 bases between. The CDR3 extends over 15 amino acids. Here the CDR3 reads CATSDPRQDVNEQFF. The CDR3 region has the DNA TGTGCCACCAGTGATCCTCGACAGGACGTCAATGAGCAGTTCTTC.

This chain uses TRBV6-5 with TRBJ2-3; D is uncertain. V lost 6 bases to trimming and J lost 5 bases, with 9 bases between them. The CDR3 runs to 12 residues. In germline, CDR1 is MNHEY, CDR2 SVGAGI. In nucleotides, the CDR3 is TGTGCCAGCAGCTTGCGAGGAGATACGCAGTATTTT. Protein sequence: CASSLRGDTQYF.

This chain uses TRBV6-6 with TRBJ1-6; weak D call: TRBD1 (6 bases). Looked up from germline, CDR1 is MNHNY and CDR2 is SVGAGI (reference sequence). The V gene lost 4 bases and the J gene lost 3 bases, with 13 bases spanning the gap. The CDR3 has 16 amino acids. The DNA for the CDR3 is TGTGCCAGCAGTTCCAGAGGACAGTTCTATAATTCACCCCTCCACTTT. Protein sequence: CASSSRGQFYNSPLHF.

V and J are TRBV6-5 and TRBJ2-7, with 7 bases identical to TRBD1. With V trimmed by 10 bases and J by 4 bases, 13 bases remained unmatched. From germline, CDR1 is MNHEY and CDR2 SVGAGI. The CDR3 loop spans 14 amino acids. The DNA of the CDR3 is TGTGCCACTCAAAGAGACAGGGAAAAATACGAGCAGTACTTC. Its translation: CATQRDREKYEQYF.

As concerns this clone: Other DNA sequences of this sample code for an identical CDR3. The V and J genes are TRBV5-1 and TRBJ1-2; weak D call: TRBD1 (5 bases). This CDR3 comprises 14 residues. V was cut by 0 bases and J by 4 bases, with 10 bases left in between. Germline values: CDR1 SGHRS, CDR2 YFSETQ. The DNA for the CDR3 is TGCGCCAGCAGCTTGGGGGACTCAGGCTATGGCTACACCTTC. It codes for CASSLGDSGYGYTF.

This clone was recorded a few times. This chain uses TRBV2 with TRBJ1-4; 9 bases map to TRBD1. Germline CDR1 is SNHLY and CDR2 is FYNNEI. Trimming removed 8 bases from V and 2 bases from J; junction bases left unmatched: 6. The CDR3 sequence is 15 residues long. CDR3 sequence reads: CASRDRDATNEKLFF. Here the CDR3 DNA reads TGTGCCAGCCGGGACAGGGACGCGACTAATGAAAAACTGTTTTTT.

The rearrangement links TRBV12-3 or TRBV12-4 to TRBJ2-5, with a possible D match to TRBD2 (7 bases). Trimming removed 6 bases from V and 4 bases from J, with 9 bases in between. The CDR3 runs 12 residues. The CDR3 loop is CASRGGGETQYF. The CDR3 DNA reads as TGTGCCAGCAGAGGGGGGGGAGAGACCCAGTACTTC.

The chain has TRBV27 and TRBJ1-1, with unresolved D. In germline, CDR1 is MNHEY, CDR2 SMNVEV (reference sequence). Deletions cut 6 bases from V and 5 bases from J, with 16 bases between. The CDR3 has 14 residues. The CDR3 sequence is CASSLKVGVTEAFF. DNA of the CDR3: TGTGCCAGCAGCCTAAAGGTCGGGGTAACTGAAGCTTTCTTT.

The gene calls are TRBV11-2 and TRBJ2-3, with 8 positions matching TRBD2. This CDR3 region has 18 residues. V dropped 0 bases and J dropped 3; count of bases not matched to a gene: 11. CDR1 is SGHAT, CDR2 FQNNGV, per germline. As DNA, the CDR3 is TGTGCCAGCAGCTTAGATTACCCTACAGCGGGGGCGACAGATACGCAGTATTTT. It translates to CASSLDYPTAGATDTQYF.

The chain recombines TRBV5-1 with TRBJ1-2, with D hard to call. CDR1 and CDR2 (germline): SGHRS, YFSETQ. The CDR3 runs 14 residues. The V end lost 1 base, the J end lost 0 bases, and 7 bases lay between the germline ends. The DNA for the CDR3 is TGCGCCAGCAGCTTGACGAACTCTAACTATGGCTACACCTTC. As protein: CASSLTNSNYGYTF.

Written as DNA, the CDR3 is TGTGCCAGCAGCCGGGACTTAATTCAGTACTTC. This gives the protein CASSRDLIQYF. This chain connects TRBV3-1 (or the pseudogene TRBV3-2) to TRBJ2-4; weak D call: TRBD2 (6 bases). The CDR3 totals 11 residues. V lost 4 bases to trimming and J lost 10 bases, with 8 bases between them. Germline-derived CDR1 and CDR2 are LGHDT and YNNKEL (reference sequence).